The following is a T cell receptor beta chain sequence with its context. Per the original data handling: It was from reference gene primer amplification that nucleated cell counts were estimated. TCRdb keeps only in-frame clones here, not all; method: immunoSEQ multiplex PCR. That table gives V, J and clone size, and the DNA gave D and trimming. The sample has more than 200,000 clones, approximately 91% seen once; the top ten hold 2.5% to 3.5%. The sample is drawn from a study of blood T cell repertoires in COVID-19. Looking at the study overall: Sites across the United States, Italy and Spain contributed samples from acute and convalescent COVID-19. Sources were T cells, B-cell-depleted T cells, or PBMCs; the material itself was cDNA or gDNA.

Specimen: peripheral blood. This clonotype was obtained from a woman aged 55-75 years with acute or convalescent COVID-19.

This CDR3 reads CASSLTRLAGNEQFF. CDR3 DNA sequence: TGTGCCAGCAGCTTAACTCGACTAGCCGGCAATGAGCAGTTCTTC. The rearrangement links TRBV7-3 to TRBJ2-1; TRBD2 matches 7 bases. Germline-derived CDR1 and CDR2 are SGHTA and FQGTGA. The CDR3 has 15 amino acids. The ends lost 0 bases at V and 6 bases at J; junction bases unmatched: 5. The full variable domain, with the rest looked up from reference TRBV7-3 and TRBJ2-1, is GAGVSQTPSNKVTEKGKYVELRCDPISGHTALYWYRQSLGQGPEFLIYFQGTGAADDSGLPNDRFFAVRPEGSVSTLKIQRTERGDSAVYLCASSLTRLAGNEQFFGPGTRLTVL.